The 32 T cell receptor beta chains given below trace back to one sample, sequenced in a study of CXCR3-negative and CXCR3-positive naive CD8 T cells. Points from the study as a whole: When CXCR3-positive naive cells were set against CXCR3-negative naive cells, the former had more hydrophobic TRB CDR3s.

5' RACE with UMI labels generated the TRB cDNA libraries. No DNA is given; TCRdb re-called the 5' RACE reads and lists each CDR3 protein once. In all, the sample yields about 120,000 distinct CDR3 sequences. These receptors' targets are unknown. Sequenced: naive CXCR3+ CD8+ T cells from blood. As for subset: CD45RO-CCR7+CD27+CD95- naive CD8+ T cells expressing CXCR3 (TNR3+). The source of these receptors is a human donor in good health. Some clones in this sample may be carry-over from other donors' samples.

The chain couples TRBV11-2 to TRBJ2-7; the TCRdb call, TRBD1, lacks DNA for checking. Germline V gene data show CDR1 as SGHAT and CDR2 as FQNNGV. The CDR3 is 15 amino acids. CDR3 region: CASSLVLGTGDEQYF.

The J gene is TRBJ1-2, the V gene TRBV25-1; the TRBD1 assignment by TCRdb is unverifiable without DNA. Germline CDR1 reads MGHDK; CDR2 reads SYGVNS. The CDR3 spans 15 residues. The CDR3 sequence: CASSGGLGTGYGYTF.

This sequence joins TRBV6-2 or TRBV6-3 and TRBJ2-3. CDR3 size: 14 residues. Germline lookup yields CDR1 MNHEY and CDR2 SVGEGT. CDR3 sequence: CASSYVHVQDTQYF.

The chain recombines TRBV12-3 or TRBV12-4 with TRBJ2-1; TCRdb's D call of TRBD2 is untestable without DNA. The CDR3 totals 14 residues. The CDR3 sequence is CASSAGGLYNEQFF.

The chain links TRBV7-3 to TRBJ2-3. This CDR3 spans 13 amino acids. Germline V gene sequence: CDR1 SGHTA, CDR2 FQGTGA. Here the CDR3 reads CASSPDEVDTQYF.

The V call is TRBV19, the J call TRBJ2-1; TCRdb's assignment of TRBD2 cannot be checked, as there is no DNA. There are 17 residues in the CDR3. Germline CDR1 and CDR2: LNHDA and SQIVND (reference sequence). The CDR3 sequence is CASSKTLAGVFLDEQFF.

The rearrangement joins TRBV5-1 to TRBJ2-5; the D gene TCRdb calls, TRBD2, cannot be checked with no DNA. The CDR3 has 13 residues. Germline loops: CDR1 SGHRS, CDR2 YFSETQ. The CDR3: CASIHPAPETQYF.

The chain combines TRBV29-1 with TRBJ2-2; absent DNA, TCRdb's TRBD1 call cannot be checked. Germline V gene data show CDR1 as SQVTM and CDR2 as ANQGSEA. This CDR3 has 14 amino acids. The CDR3 region is CSVPRGGSAGELFF.

The rearrangement links TRBV19 to TRBJ2-6; the D call of TRBD1 rests on TCRdb alone, since no DNA is present to check it. Germline CDR1 is LNHDA and CDR2 is SQIVND (reference sequence). This CDR3 has 18 residues. This CDR3 reads CASSLTGTGRAGANVLTF.

The rearrangement uses TRBV29-1 and TRBJ2-3. Germline V gene data show CDR1 as SQVTM and CDR2 as ANQGSEA. The CDR3 sequence is 14 residues long. CDR3 amino acids: CSVRSSRSTDTQYF.

The genes are TRBV13 and TRBJ2-7; TCRdb reports TRBD2, a call that lacks DNA to check it against. Germline CDR1 PRHDT, CDR2 FYEKMQ (reference sequence). There are 14 residues in the CDR3. The CDR3 here is CASSPGVAEPVQYF. Full variable domain (missing parts from reference TRBV13 and TRBJ2-7): AAGVIQSPRHLIKEKRETATLKCYPIPRHDTVYWYQQGPGQDPQFLISFYEKMQSDKGSIPDRFSAQQFSDYHSELNMSSLELGDSALYFCASSPGVAEPVQYFGPGTRLTVT.

This chain uses TRBV7-3 with TRBJ2-7. Germline V gene sequence: CDR1 SGHTA, CDR2 FQGTGA. The CDR3 is made up of 15 amino acids. This CDR3 is CASSLYHGKDYEQYF.

This rearrangement joins TRBV7-9 to TRBJ2-7; there is no DNA to check the TCRdb D call of TRBD2. CDR3 length equals 13 residues. Germline lookup yields CDR1 SEHNR and CDR2 FQNEAQ (reference sequence). The CDR3 sequence is CATMKIGGNEQYF. The full variable domain, rest sourced from reference TRBV7-9 and TRBJ2-7, is DTGVSQNPRHKITKRGQNVTFRCDPISEHNRLYWYRQTLGQGPEFLTYFQNEAQLEKSRLLSDRFSAERPKGSFSTLEIQRTEQGDSAMYLCATMKIGGNEQYFGPGTRLTVT.

The chain combines TRBV29-1 with TRBJ2-7. This CDR3 contains 12 residues. Germline V gives CDR1 SQVTM, CDR2 ANQGSEA. This CDR3 reads CSVKPSSYEQYF.

CDR3 residues: CSAHWAGGRTFYEQYF. V usage is TRBV20-1 and J usage is TRBJ2-7; the TRBD2 assignment by TCRdb is unverifiable without DNA. Germline loops: CDR1 DFQATT, CDR2 SNEGSKA (reference sequence). The CDR3 has 16 amino acids.

The chain uses TRBV29-1 and TRBJ2-5; TCRdb calls TRBD1, which cannot be checked without DNA. The CDR3 extends over 14 amino acids. The germline V gene has CDR1 SQVTM and CDR2 ANQGSEA. The CDR3 protein is CSVVGTGFQETQYF.

The gene calls are TRBV29-1 and TRBJ2-7; the TRBD2 assignment by TCRdb is unverifiable without DNA. This CDR3 comprises 12 residues. From germline, CDR1 is SQVTM and CDR2 ANQGSEA. The CDR3 spells CSVEETSDEQYF.

CDR3 in amino acids: CSARDGSGTGSAEQYF. V and J are TRBV20-1 and TRBJ2-7; the D call from TCRdb, TRBD1, cannot be confirmed without DNA. The CDR3 contains 16 residues. Germline V gene lookup returns CDR1 DFQATT and CDR2 SNEGSKA (reference sequence).

This CDR3 reads CASSSTGGGTDTQYF. The chain couples TRBV7-3 to TRBJ2-3; TCRdb selects TRBD1, and the lack of DNA leaves this call unchecked. This CDR3 comprises 15 residues. CDR1 and CDR2 (germline): SGHTA, FQGTGA.

The chain is built from TRBV28 and TRBJ2-7. CDR1 MDHEN and CDR2 SYDVKM come from the germline V gene. This CDR3 region has 15 residues. The CDR3 is CASSSNPRTLYEQYF. Together with reference TRBV28 and TRBJ2-7, the CDR3 gives the full variable domain: DVKVTQSSRYLVKRTGEKVFLECVQDMDHENMFWYRQDPGLGLRLIYFSYDVKMKEKGDIPEGYSVSREKKERFSLILESASTNQTSMYLCASSSNPRTLYEQYFGPGTRLTVT.

The rearrangement joins TRBV7-8 to TRBJ2-2. In germline, CDR1 is SGHVS, CDR2 FQNEAQ. The CDR3 sequence is 12 residues long. CDR3 protein: CARPQATGELFF.

The rearrangement links TRBV27 to TRBJ2-3; TCRdb indicates TRBD1, and absent DNA this call remains unverified. In germline, CDR1 is MNHEY, CDR2 SMNVEV (reference sequence). The CDR3 runs 16 residues. CDR3: CASSFISGTGLDTQYF.

The chain recombines TRBV21-1 with TRBJ2-7; TCRdb designates TRBD2, a call that cannot be tested without DNA. TRBV21-1 is flagged as a pseudogene. The CDR3 loop spans 18 amino acids. CDR3: CASSKAGGLAGRSYEQYF.

This rearrangement joins TRBV6-5 to TRBJ2-7; TCRdb reports TRBD1, a call that lacks DNA to check it against. The length of the CDR3 is 13 residues. Germline lookup yields CDR1 MNHEY and CDR2 SVGAGI. The CDR3 sequence: CASSSGLRDEQYF.

The rearrangement links TRBV3-1 to TRBJ2-1; without DNA, the TCRdb call of TRBD1 cannot be checked. Germline assignment: CDR1 LGHDT and CDR2 YNNKEL (reference sequence). This CDR3 region has 15 residues. Here the CDR3 reads CASSPSGGLSNEQFF.

V is TRBV4-1 and J is TRBJ2-7; TCRdb outputs TRBD1, but without DNA this stays unchecked. Germline lookup yields CDR1 MGHRA and CDR2 YSYEKL. The CDR3 is 15 amino acids. The CDR3 protein is CASSQEDRGLYEQYF.

The rearrangement links TRBV7-9 to TRBJ1-3; TCRdb's D gene call, TRBD1, goes unchecked for lack of DNA. Germline loops: CDR1 SEHNR, CDR2 FQNEAQ (reference sequence). This CDR3 region has 15 residues. CDR3 loop: CASSLGTETGNTIYF.

The V and J genes are TRBV4-1 and TRBJ2-1; TCRdb calls TRBD2, which cannot be checked without DNA. The CDR3 contains 16 residues. Germline loops: CDR1 MGHRA, CDR2 YSYEKL. CDR3: CASSPTGSLSYNEQFF.

The V and J genes are TRBV28 and TRBJ2-7. The CDR3 contains 12 residues. Germline loops: CDR1 MDHEN, CDR2 SYDVKM. The CDR3 is CASSLSGTEQYF.

CDR3 region: CASSPQDRAVDEQYF. The chain is built from TRBV28 and TRBJ2-7; TCRdb calls TRBD1, which cannot be checked without DNA. CDR3 length: 15 residues. Germline V lookup: CDR1 MDHEN, CDR2 SYDVKM.

The V gene is TRBV5-1, the J gene TRBJ2-7; the TCRdb call, TRBD1, lacks DNA for checking. Germline-derived CDR1 and CDR2 are SGHRS and YFSETQ. The CDR3 totals 12 residues. Here the CDR3 reads CASRYQGHEQYF.

The V call is TRBV20-1, the J call TRBJ2-1; the D gene TCRdb calls, TRBD2, cannot be checked with no DNA. CDR1 and CDR2 from the germline V gene are DFQATT and SNEGSKA (reference sequence). There are 15 residues in the CDR3. CDR3 sequence: CSAPPTSGGYNEQFF.